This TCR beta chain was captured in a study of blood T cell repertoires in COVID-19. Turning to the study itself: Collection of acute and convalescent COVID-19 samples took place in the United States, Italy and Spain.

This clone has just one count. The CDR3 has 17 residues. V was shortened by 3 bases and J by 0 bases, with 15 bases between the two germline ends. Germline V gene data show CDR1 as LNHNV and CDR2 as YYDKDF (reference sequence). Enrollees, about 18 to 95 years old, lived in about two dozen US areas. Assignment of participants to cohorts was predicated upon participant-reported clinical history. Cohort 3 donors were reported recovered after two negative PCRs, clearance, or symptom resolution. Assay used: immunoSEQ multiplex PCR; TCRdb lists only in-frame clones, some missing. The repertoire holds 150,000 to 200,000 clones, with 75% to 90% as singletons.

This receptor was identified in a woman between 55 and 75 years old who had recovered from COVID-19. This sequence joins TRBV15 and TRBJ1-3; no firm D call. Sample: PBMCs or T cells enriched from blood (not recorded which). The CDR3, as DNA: TGTGCCACCAGCAGCGGAGGGTCCACAAACTCTGGAAACACCATATATTTT. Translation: CATSSGGSTNSGNTIYF.